Given below is one TCR beta chain in context. The data stem from a study of T cell responses to AZD1222 COVID-19 vaccine. At the level of the study: Pooled together were second doses at about 4 or about 12 weeks.

Libraries were prepared by immunoSEQ multiplex PCR; TCRdb keeps only in-frame clonotypes and omits some of them. The table lists 90,000 to 150,000 clones, over 85% of them singletons, with 6.5% to 9% in the top ten. This CDR3 contains 14 residues. V shed 6 bases and J shed 6 bases, with 14 bases lying between them. Germline V gene sequence: CDR1 KGHSH, CDR2 LQKENI. V gene TRBV18 combines with J gene TRBJ1-4; weak D call: TRBD1 (5 bases). The sequence was collected from an adult in good health. Sequencing was performed on peripheral blood, taken on day 0 of AZD1222 vaccination. CDR3 nucleotide sequence: TGTGCCAGCTCCGCGGGGCCGGCGGATGAAAAACTGTTTTTT. This codes for CASSAGPADEKLFF.